This TCR beta chain was identified during a study of blood T cell repertoires in COVID-19. The wider study: Collection of acute and convalescent COVID-19 samples took place in the United States, Italy and Spain. T cells, B-cell-depleted T cells, or PBMCs provided the cDNA or gDNA that served as material.

Germline-derived CDR1 and CDR2 are LGHNA and YSLEER. Trimming took off 1 base at V and 0 bases at J, with 10 bases between the two ends. This CDR3 has 15 residues. As originally analysed: Amplified reference gene primers provided the basis for estimating nucleated cell counts. Assay used: immunoSEQ multiplex PCR; TCRdb lists only in-frame clones, some missing. The V and J calls and clone size are taken from that table; D and trimming were inferred from the DNA. The table lists 150,000 to 200,000 clones, more than 80% of them singletons, with roughly 2% in the top ten. Sequenced: peripheral blood. The V call is TRBV4-3, the J call TRBJ2-7; the D is unclear. This receptor was obtained from a woman aged 55-70 years with COVID-19, enrolled during active disease. The CDR3 nucleotides are TGCGCCAGCAGCCAAGGGCACCAAACCTCCTACGAGCAGTACTTC. This translates into CASSQGHQTSYEQYF.